The T cell receptor (beta chain) described here comes from a study of blood T cell repertoires in COVID-19. The CDR3 totals 14 residues. Between the trimmed V and J ends, which lost 0 bases and 5 bases, there was a span of 7 bases. Germline V lookup: CDR1 SGHVS, CDR2 FQNEAQ. Sequenced by immunoSEQ multiplex PCR; TCRdb stores in-frame clones only, minus some. The sample lists some 220,000 clones; about 83% were seen once. The chain joins TRBV7-8 to TRBJ2-2; D unclear. Input material: peripheral blood. The TCR originated in a human donor in a cohort sampled during active COVID-19. CDR3 sequence reads: CASSLALGTGELFF. The CDR3 DNA sequence: TGTGCCAGCAGCTTAGCCCTAGGTACCGGGGAGCTGTTTTTT.